This TCR beta chain appears in the sequencing data of a study of T cells after yellow fever vaccination. Notes on the study in general: Highly abundant clonotypes carried over from the bulk population could end up in FACS-sorted repertoires as contaminants. A large majority of primary-vaccination clones showed up again after the booster (96% CD4, around 85% CD8).

For this clonotype: The antigen is unknown.

A process of 5'RACE template switching, which added a universal primer site and UMIs, was used to make TCR cDNA. TCRdb passed the 5' RACE reads through MiXCR, listing each CDR3 protein once. The sample lists 500,000 to 550,000 distinct CDR3 sequences; about a fifth were seen once. The receptor was isolated from a man younger than 35 who received the YFV17D yellow fever vaccine. This specimen was PBMCs, taken 21 days after the first yellow fever vaccination.

This chain's CDR3 is CASRVDYSTHQPQHF. The DNA for the CDR3 is TGTGCCAGCAGAGTCGATTACTCAACACATCAGCCCCAGCATTTT. The chain employs TRBV6-5 and TRBJ1-5; D unresolved. Germline loops: CDR1 MNHEY, CDR2 SVGAGI. V lost 6 bases, J lost 5 bases, and 17 bases lay in between. This CDR3 has 15 amino acids.